Listed here are 9 T cell receptor beta chains from one sample, sequenced in a study of response to subunit inactivated influenza vaccine. TCRdb called the RT-PCR reads again in MiXCR, with one record for every CDR3 protein. Of hundreds of thousands of distinct CDR3 sequences in the sample, roughly 10% are singletons; the top ten hold roughly a tenth. Source: PBMCs from blood, taken on the day of vaccination. These receptors were collected from a man aged 50-60 years who received an inactivated influenza vaccine.

This clonotype showed up many times. The rearrangement links TRBV29-1 to TRBJ2-7; tentative D call: TRBD1 (6 bases). The CDR3 covers 14 residues. Germline assignment: CDR1 SQVTM and CDR2 ANQGSEA. V was cut by 4 bases and J by 2 bases, with 15 bases left in between. The CDR3 loop reads CSVAPLTGTYEQYF. The CDR3 bases are TGCAGCGTTGCCCCTTTGACAGGAACCTACGAGCAGTACTTC.

The CDR3 reads CASSSGQGGPYTF. The CDR3 DNA reads as TGTGCCAGCAGCTCGGGACAGGGGGGCCCCTACACCTTC. The rearrangement joins TRBV7-8 to TRBJ1-2; 11 bases line up with TRBD1. Germline CDR1 and CDR2: SGHVS and FQNEAQ. The CDR3 has 13 amino acids. The V gene end was trimmed by 4 bases and the J gene end by 10 bases; junction bases not matched to a gene: 5. Drawing the rest from reference TRBV7-8 and TRBJ1-2, the complete variable domain is GAGVSQSPRYKVAKRGQDVALRCDPISGHVSLFWYQQALGQGPEFLTYFQNEAQLDKSGLPSDRFFAERPEGSVSTLKIQRTQQEDSAVYLCASSSGQGGPYTFGSGTRLTVV.

This clonotype was counted a few times. This sequence joins TRBV19 and TRBJ1-1; D ambiguous. The CDR3 covers 16 residues. Trimming left V 3 bases short and J 0 bases short, with 14 bases between. Germline V gene data show CDR1 as LNHDA and CDR2 as SQIVND (reference sequence). The CDR3 coding sequence is TGTGCCAGTAGTATCTTCGACACGAACATGAACACTGAAGCTTTCTTT. It encodes CASSIFDTNMNTEAFF.

This chain connects TRBV10-3 to TRBJ2-1; 7 nucleotides align to TRBD2. The germline V gene has CDR1 ENHRY and CDR2 SYGVKD. CDR3 length: 14 amino acids. The V and J ends lost 10 bases and 3 bases, in that order; junction bases with no gene match: 9. For the CDR3, the DNA is TGTGCCAGCGGCTTGGCGGGAGACTACAATGAGCAGTTCTTC. The encoded protein is CASGLAGDYNEQFF.

In the case of this clonotype: Just one base apart from a much larger clone, this may be a read error. The genes are TRBV10-1 and TRBJ2-2; D is perhaps TRBD2 (5 bases). Germline V gene lookup returns CDR1 WNHNN and CDR2 SYGVQD (reference sequence). Deletions cut 5 bases from V and 6 bases from J, with 13 bases between. CDR3 length: 14 amino acids. As DNA, the CDR3 is TGCGCCAGCAGTTCCGGTAGCGCGGCCGGGGAGCTGTTTTTT. This sequence encodes CASSSGSAAGELFF.

This clonotype has ten or more counts. The V and J genes are TRBV14 and TRBJ2-1; 8 nucleotides match TRBD2. Per the germline V gene, CDR1 is SGHDN and CDR2 is FVKESK. Unmatched junction bases numbered 4, after V lost 0 bases and J lost 3 bases. CDR3 size: 16 residues. The CDR3 is CASSQEWRGVYNEQFF. The CDR3 region has the DNA TGTGCCAGCAGCCAAGAATGGCGGGGGGTCTACAATGAGCAGTTCTTC.

This clonotype occurred a few times. The chain uses TRBV18 and TRBJ1-2; 7 nucleotides match TRBD1. This CDR3 is built from 12 residues. Germline V gene sequence: CDR1 KGHSH, CDR2 LQKENI. The ends lost 7 bases at V and 6 bases at J; junction bases unmatched: 5. The CDR3 bases are TGTGCCAGCTTTCGACAGGGTGATGGCTACACCTTC. Its protein is CASFRQGDGYTF.

This clonotype was detected only a few times. This chain uses TRBV5-1 with TRBJ2-7; D may be TRBD1 (6 bases). The V end was cut by 7 bases, the J end by 0 bases, with 11 bases between. CDR3 size: 13 residues. Germline values: CDR1 SGHRS, CDR2 YFSETQ. CDR3 protein: CASGRGTSYEQYF. The CDR3 region has the DNA TGCGCCAGCGGCAGGGGAACCTCCTACGAGCAGTACTTC.

In its sample, this clonotype was seen many times. Relative to the germline gene, one junction end is altered; a read error may explain this. The V gene is TRBV12-3 or TRBV12-4, the J gene TRBJ2-1; maybe TRBD2 (6 bases). The CDR3 is made up of 13 amino acids. DNA for the CDR3: TGTGCCAGCAGCTTAGCGGCTCACAATGAGCAGTTCTTC. Its protein is CASSLAAHNEQFF.